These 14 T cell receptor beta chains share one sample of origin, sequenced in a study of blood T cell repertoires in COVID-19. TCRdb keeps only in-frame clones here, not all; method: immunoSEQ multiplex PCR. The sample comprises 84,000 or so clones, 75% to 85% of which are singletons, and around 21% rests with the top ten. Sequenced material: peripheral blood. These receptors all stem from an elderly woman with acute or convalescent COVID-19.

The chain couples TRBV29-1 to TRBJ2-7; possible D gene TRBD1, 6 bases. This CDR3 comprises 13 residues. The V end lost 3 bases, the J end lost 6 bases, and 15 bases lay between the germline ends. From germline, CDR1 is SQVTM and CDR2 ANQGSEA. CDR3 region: CSVDSGTLREQYF. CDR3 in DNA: TGCAGCGTTGATTCCGGGACACTTCGCGAGCAGTACTTC.

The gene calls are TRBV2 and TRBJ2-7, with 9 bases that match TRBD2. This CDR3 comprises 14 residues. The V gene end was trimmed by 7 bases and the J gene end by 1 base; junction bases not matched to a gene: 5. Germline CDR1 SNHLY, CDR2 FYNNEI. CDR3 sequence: CASMASGESYEQYF. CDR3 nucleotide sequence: TGTGCCAGCATGGCTAGCGGGGAATCCTACGAGCAGTACTTC.

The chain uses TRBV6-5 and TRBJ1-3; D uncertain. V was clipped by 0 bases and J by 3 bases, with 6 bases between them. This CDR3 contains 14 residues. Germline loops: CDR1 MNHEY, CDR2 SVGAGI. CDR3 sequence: CASSYSAFGNTIYF. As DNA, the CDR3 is TGTGCCAGCAGTTACTCTGCGTTTGGAAACACCATATATTTT.

CDR3: CAWSVTGGETQYF. The CDR3 DNA follows: TGTGCCTGGAGTGTAACGGGAGGAGAGACCCAGTACTTC. This chain uses TRBV30 with TRBJ2-5; 7 bases map to TRBD2. J was trimmed by 4 bases and V by 0 bases; bases with no gene match: 2. The CDR3 is 13 residues long. Germline lookup yields CDR1 GTSNPN and CDR2 SVGIG (reference sequence).

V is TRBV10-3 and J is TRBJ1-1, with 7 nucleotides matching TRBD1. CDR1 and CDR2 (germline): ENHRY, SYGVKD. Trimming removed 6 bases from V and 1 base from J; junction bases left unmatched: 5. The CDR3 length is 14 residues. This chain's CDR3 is CAIRSGQENTEAFF. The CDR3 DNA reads TGTGCCATCAGGTCCGGACAGGAGAACACTGAAGCTTTCTTT.

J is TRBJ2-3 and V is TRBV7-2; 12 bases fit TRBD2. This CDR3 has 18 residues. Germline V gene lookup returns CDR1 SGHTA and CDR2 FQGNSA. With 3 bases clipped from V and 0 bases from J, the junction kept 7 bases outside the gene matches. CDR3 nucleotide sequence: TGTGCCAGCAGCTTGCGGACTAGCGGGGATGCTAGCACAGATACGCAGTATTTT. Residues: CASSLRTSGDASTDTQYF.

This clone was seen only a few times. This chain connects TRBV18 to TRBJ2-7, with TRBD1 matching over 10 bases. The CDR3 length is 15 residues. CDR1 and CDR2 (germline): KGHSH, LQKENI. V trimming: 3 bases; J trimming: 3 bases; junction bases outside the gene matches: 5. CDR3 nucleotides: TGTGCCAGCTCACCCCCGGGACAGGGGAACTACGAGCAGTACTTC. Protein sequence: CASSPPGQGNYEQYF.

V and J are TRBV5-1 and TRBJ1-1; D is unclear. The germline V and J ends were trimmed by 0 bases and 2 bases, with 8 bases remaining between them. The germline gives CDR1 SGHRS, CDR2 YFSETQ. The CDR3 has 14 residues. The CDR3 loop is CASSLGAANTEAFF. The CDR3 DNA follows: TGCGCCAGCAGCTTGGGGGCAGCTAACACTGAAGCTTTCTTT.

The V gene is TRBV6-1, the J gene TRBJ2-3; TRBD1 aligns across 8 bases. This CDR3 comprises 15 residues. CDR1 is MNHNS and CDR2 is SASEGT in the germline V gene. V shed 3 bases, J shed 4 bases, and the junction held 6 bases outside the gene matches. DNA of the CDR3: TGTGCCAGCAGTGATCGGGGACAGGTCGCAGATACGCAGTATTTT. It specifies CASSDRGQVADTQYF.

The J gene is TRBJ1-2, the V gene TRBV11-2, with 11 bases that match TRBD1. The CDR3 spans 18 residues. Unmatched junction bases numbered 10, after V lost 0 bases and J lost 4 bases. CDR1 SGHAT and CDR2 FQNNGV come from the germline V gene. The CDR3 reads CASSLDPWTGGRGYGYTF. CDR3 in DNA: TGTGCCAGCAGCTTAGATCCATGGACAGGGGGCAGGGGCTATGGCTACACCTTC.

The CDR3 here is CASSLSLGRGNRTDTQYF. As DNA, the CDR3 is TGTGCCAGCAGCTTAAGCCTCGGCCGCGGGAATCGGACAGATACGCAGTATTTT. V gene TRBV11-2 combines with J gene TRBJ2-3; a weak D match, TRBD2 (6 bases). V lost 2 bases and J 3 bases, leaving 21 bases between the germline ends. CDR1 is SGHAT and CDR2 is FQNNGV in the germline V gene. The CDR3 is made up of 18 amino acids. The full variable domain, in which reference TRBV11-2 and TRBJ2-3 provide the parts outside the CDR3, is EAGVAQSPRYKIIEKRQSVAFWCNPISGHATLYWYQQILGQGPKLLIQFQNNGVVDDSQLPKDRFSAERLKGVDSTLKIQPAKLEDSAVYLCASSLSLGRGNRTDTQYFGPGTRLTVL.

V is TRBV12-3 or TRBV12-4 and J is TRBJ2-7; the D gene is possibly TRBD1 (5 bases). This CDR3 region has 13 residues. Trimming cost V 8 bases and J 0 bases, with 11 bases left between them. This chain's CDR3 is CASAQGFSYEQYF. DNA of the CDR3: TGTGCCAGCGCTCAGGGTTTCTCCTACGAGCAGTACTTC.

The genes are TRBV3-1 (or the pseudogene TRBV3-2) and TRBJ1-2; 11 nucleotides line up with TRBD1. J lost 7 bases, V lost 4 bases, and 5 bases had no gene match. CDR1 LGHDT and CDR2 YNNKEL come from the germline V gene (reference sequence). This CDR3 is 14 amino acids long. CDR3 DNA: TGTGCCAGCAGCCTGGACAGGGGGCGCGGTGGCTACACCTTC. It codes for CASSLDRGRGGYTF.

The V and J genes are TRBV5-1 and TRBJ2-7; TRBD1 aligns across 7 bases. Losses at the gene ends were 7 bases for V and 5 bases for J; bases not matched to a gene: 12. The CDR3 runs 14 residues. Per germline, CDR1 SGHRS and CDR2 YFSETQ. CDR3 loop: CASAQGDPVDEQYF. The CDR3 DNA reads TGCGCCAGCGCTCAGGGGGACCCTGTTGACGAGCAGTACTTC.